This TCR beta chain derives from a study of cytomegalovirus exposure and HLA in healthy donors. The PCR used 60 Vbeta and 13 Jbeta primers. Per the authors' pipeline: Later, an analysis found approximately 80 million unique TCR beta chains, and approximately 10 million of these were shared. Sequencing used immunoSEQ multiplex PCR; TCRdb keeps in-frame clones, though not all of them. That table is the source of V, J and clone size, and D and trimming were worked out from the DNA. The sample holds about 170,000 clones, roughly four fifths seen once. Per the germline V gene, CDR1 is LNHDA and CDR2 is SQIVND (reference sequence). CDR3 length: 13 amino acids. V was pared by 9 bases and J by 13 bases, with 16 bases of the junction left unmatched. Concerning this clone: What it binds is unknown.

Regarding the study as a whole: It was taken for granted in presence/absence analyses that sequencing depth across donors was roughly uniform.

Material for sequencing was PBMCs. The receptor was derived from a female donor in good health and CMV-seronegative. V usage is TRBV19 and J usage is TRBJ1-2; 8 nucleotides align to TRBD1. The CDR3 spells CASQPGQDLSLTF. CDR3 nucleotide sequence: TGTGCCAGCCAGCCGGGACAGGACCTAAGTCTCACCTTC.